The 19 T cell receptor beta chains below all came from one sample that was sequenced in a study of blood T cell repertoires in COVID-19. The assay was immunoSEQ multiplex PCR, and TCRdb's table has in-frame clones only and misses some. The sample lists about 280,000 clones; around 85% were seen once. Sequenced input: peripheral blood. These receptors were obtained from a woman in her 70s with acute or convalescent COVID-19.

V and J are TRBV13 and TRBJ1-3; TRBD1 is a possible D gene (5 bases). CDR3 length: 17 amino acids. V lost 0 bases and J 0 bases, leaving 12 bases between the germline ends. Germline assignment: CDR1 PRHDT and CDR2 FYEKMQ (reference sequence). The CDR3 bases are TGTGCCAGCAGCTTAGGCGTGTGGGACTACTCTGGAAACACCATATATTTT. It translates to CASSLGVWDYSGNTIYF.

The CDR3 DNA reads TGTGCCAGCAGCCAAGAGACAAGGTCGGCCGAGCAGTACTTC. It codes for CASSQETRSAEQYF. This rearrangement joins TRBV14 to TRBJ2-7; D is unresolved. This CDR3 comprises 14 residues. Germline V CDR1 and CDR2: SGHDN, FVKESK. Trimming cost V 0 bases and J 6 bases, with 12 bases left between them.

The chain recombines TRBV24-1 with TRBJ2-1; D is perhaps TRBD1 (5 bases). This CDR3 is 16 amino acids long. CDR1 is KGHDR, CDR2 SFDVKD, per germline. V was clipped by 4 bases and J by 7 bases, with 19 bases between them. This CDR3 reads CATSDHLRAGLNEQFF. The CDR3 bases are TGTGCCACCAGTGACCACCTAAGGGCAGGGTTGAATGAGCAGTTCTTC.

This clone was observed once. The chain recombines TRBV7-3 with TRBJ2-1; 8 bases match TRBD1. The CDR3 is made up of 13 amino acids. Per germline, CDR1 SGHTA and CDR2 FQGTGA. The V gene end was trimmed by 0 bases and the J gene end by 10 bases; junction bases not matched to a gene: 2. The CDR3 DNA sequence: TGTGCCAGCAGCTTAACCAGGGGGCACGAGCAGTTCTTC. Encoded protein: CASSLTRGHEQFF.

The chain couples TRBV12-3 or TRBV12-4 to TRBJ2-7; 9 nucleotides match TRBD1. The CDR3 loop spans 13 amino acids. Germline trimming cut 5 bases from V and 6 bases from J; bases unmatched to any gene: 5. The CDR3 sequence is CASSTGQGSEQYF. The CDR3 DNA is TGTGCCAGCAGTACGGGACAGGGCTCCGAGCAGTACTTC.

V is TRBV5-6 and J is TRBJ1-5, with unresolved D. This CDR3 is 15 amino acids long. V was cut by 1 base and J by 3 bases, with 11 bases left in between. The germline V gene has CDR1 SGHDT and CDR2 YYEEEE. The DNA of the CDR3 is TGTGCCAGCAGCTTGACCCCAGGTCTCAATCAGCCCCAGCATTTT. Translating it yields CASSLTPGLNQPQHF. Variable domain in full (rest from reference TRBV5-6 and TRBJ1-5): DAGVTQSPTHLIKTRGQQVTLRCSPKSGHDTVSWYQQALGQGPQFIFQYYEEEERQRGNFPDRFSGHQFPNYSSELNVNALLLGDSALYLCASSLTPGLNQPQHFGDGTRLSIL.

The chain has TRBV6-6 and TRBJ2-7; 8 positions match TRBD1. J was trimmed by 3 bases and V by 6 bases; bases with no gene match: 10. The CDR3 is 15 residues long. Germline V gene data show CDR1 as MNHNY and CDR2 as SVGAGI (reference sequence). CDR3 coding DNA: TGTGCCAGCAGACCCGGACAGGGAGTTAGCTACGAGCAGTACTTC. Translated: CASRPGQGVSYEQYF.

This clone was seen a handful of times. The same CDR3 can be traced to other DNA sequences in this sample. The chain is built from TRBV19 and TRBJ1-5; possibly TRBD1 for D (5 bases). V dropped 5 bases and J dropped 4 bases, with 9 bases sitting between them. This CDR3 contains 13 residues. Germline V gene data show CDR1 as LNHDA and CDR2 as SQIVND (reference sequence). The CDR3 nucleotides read TGTGCCAGTAGTCCCCAGGGAAATCAGCCCCAGCATTTT. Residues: CASSPQGNQPQHF.

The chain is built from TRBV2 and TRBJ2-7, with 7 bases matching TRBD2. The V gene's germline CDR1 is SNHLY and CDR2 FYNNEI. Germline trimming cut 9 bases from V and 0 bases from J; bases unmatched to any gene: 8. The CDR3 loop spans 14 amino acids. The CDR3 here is CASKTSVSSYEQYF. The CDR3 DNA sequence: TGTGCCAGTAAAACTAGCGTAAGCTCCTACGAGCAGTACTTC.

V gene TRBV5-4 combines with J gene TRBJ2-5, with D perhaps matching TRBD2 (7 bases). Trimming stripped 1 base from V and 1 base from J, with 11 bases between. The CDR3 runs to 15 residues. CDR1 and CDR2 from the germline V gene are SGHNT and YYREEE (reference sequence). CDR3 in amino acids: CASSLTGGPQETQYF. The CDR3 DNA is TGTGCCAGCAGCTTGACCGGGGGGCCCCAAGAGACCCAGTACTTC. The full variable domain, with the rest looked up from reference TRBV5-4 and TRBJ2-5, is ETGVTQSPTHLIKTRGQQVTLRCSSQSGHNTVSWYQQALGQGPQFIFQYYREEENGRGNFPPRFSGLQFPNYSSELNVNALELDDSALYLCASSLTGGPQETQYFGPGTRLLVL.

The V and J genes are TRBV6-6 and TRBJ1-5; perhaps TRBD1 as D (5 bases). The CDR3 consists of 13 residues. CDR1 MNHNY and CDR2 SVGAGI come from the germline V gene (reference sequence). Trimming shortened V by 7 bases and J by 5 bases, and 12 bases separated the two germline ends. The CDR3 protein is CASTYGGDQPQHF. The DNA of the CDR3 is TGTGCCAGCACCTATGGGGGGGATCAGCCCCAGCATTTT.

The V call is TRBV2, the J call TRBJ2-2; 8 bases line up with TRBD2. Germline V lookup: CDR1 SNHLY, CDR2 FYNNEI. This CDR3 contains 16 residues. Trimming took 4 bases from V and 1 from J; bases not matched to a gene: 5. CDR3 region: CASSGSSGVNTGELFF. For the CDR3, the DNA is TGTGCCAGCAGTGGAAGTAGCGGGGTGAACACCGGGGAGCTGTTTTTT. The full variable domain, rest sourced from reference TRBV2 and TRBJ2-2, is EPEVTQTPSHQVTQMGQEVILRCVPISNHLYFYWYRQILGQKVEFLVSFYNNEISEKSEIFDDQFSVERPDGSNFTLKIRSTKLEDSAMYFCASSGSSGVNTGELFFGEGSRLTVL.

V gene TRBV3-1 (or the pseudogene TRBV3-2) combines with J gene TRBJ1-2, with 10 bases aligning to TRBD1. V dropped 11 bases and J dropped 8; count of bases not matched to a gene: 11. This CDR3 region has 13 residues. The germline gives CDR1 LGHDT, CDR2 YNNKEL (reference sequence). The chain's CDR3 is CAYFDRDRGGYTF. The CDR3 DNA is TGTGCCTATTTTGACCGGGACAGGGGCGGCTACACCTTC.

CDR3 DNA sequence: TGTGCCACCGGGGGACTAGCGGGGTTGAATACGCAGTATTTT. Its translation is CATGGLAGLNTQYF. The chain has TRBV15 and TRBJ2-3, with TRBD2 identical over 13 bases. CDR1 LNHNV and CDR2 YYDKDF come from the germline V gene (reference sequence). This CDR3 is 14 amino acids long. With V trimmed by 8 bases and J by 7 bases, 6 bases remained unmatched.

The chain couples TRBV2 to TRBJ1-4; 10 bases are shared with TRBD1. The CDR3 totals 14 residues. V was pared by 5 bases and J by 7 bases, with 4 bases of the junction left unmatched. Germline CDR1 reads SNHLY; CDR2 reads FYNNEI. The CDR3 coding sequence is TGTGCCAGCAGTTACCGGGACAGGGGTGAAAAACTGTTTTTT. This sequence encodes CASSYRDRGEKLFF.

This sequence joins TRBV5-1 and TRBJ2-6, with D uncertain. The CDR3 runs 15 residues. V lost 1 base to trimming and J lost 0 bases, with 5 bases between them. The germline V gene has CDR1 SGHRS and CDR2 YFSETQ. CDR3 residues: CASSLIYSGANVLTF. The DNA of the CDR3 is TGCGCCAGCAGCTTGATTTACTCTGGGGCCAACGTCCTGACTTTC.

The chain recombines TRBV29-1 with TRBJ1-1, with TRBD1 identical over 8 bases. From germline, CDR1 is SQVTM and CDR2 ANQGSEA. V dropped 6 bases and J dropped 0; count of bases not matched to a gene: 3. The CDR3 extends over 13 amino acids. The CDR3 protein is CSVRTGLNTEAFF. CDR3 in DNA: TGCAGCGTCCGGACAGGGCTGAACACTGAAGCTTTCTTT.

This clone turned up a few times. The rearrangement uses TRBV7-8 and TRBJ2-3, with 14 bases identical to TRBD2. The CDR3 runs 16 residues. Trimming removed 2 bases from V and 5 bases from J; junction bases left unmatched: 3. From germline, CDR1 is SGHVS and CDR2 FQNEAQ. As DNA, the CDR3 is TGTGCCAGCAGCTTAAGGACTAGCGGGGGGAAAGATACGCAGTATTTT. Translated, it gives CASSLRTSGGKDTQYF. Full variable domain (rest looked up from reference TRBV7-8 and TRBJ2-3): GAGVSQSPRYKVAKRGQDVALRCDPISGHVSLFWYQQALGQGPEFLTYFQNEAQLDKSGLPSDRFFAERPEGSVSTLKIQRTQQEDSAVYLCASSLRTSGGKDTQYFGPGTRLTVL.

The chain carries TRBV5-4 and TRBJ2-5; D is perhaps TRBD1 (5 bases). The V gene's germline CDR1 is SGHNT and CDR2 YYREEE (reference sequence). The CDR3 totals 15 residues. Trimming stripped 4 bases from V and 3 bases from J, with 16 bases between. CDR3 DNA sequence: TGTGCCAGCAGCACCTCCTCAGGGATGAAAGAGACCCAGTACTTC. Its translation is CASSTSSGMKETQYF.